Below, one T cell receptor (beta chain) is given with its context. Losses at the gene ends were 8 bases for V and 5 bases for J; bases not matched to a gene: 6. Germline CDR1 reads MNHNY; CDR2 reads SVGAGI (reference sequence). This CDR3 spans 14 amino acids. This sample was taken from a study of siplizumab effects on memory and regulatory T cells. Assaying covered roughly 92,000 TCR templates per sample. The repertoire was sequenced with immunoSEQ multiplex PCR; TCRdb's copy has only in-frame clones and lacks some. This sample has 75,000 to 95,000 clones, with around 90% found just once. The receptor's source is a human donor in good health. The chain employs TRBV6-6 and TRBJ2-5; 12 bases agree with TRBD2. Specimen: CD4+ T cells sorted from blood. DNA of the CDR3: TGTGCCAGCCGACTAGCGGGAGCAACCGAGACCCAGTACTTC. Translated, it gives CASRLAGATETQYF.